The TCR beta chain described here comes from a study of CD8+ T cells in alopecia areata. Treatment meaning: oral pan-JAK inhibitor, 5-10 mg twice daily. Investigators isolated RNA and reverse transcribed it into cDNA to act as the sequencing template. Libraries were prepared by immunoSEQ multiplex PCR; TCRdb keeps only in-frame clonotypes and omits some of them. The table has around 150,000 clones, roughly 65% seen once. Trimming cost V 3 bases and J 1 base, with 6 bases left between them. This CDR3 comprises 13 residues. Germline loops: CDR1 SEHNR, CDR2 FQNEAQ (reference sequence). This clone was picked up a small number of times.

The source of this sequence is a human donor with alopecia areata. This specimen was CD4+ T cells sorted from blood, taken at week 4, from a patient treated with tofacitinib. The V gene is TRBV7-9, the J gene TRBJ1-1, with a possible D match to TRBD1 (5 bases). The CDR3 DNA is TGTGCCAGCAGCTTCGGGGGGAACACTGAAGCTTTCTTT. It specifies CASSFGGNTEAFF.